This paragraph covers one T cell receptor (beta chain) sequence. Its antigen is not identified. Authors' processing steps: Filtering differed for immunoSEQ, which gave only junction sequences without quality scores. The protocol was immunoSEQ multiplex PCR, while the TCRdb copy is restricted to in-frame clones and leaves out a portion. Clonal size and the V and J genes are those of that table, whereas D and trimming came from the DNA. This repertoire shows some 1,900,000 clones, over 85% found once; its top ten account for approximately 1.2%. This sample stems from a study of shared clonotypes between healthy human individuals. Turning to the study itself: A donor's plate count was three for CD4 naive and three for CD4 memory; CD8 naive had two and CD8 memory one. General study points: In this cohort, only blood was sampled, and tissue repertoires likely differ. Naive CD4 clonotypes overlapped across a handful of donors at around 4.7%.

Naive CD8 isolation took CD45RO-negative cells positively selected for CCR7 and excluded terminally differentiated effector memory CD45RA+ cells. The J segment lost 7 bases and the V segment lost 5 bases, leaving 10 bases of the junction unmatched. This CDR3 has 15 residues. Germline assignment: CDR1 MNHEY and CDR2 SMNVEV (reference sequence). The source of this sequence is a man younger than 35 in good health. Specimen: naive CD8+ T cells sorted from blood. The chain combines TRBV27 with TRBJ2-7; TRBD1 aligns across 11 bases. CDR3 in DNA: TGTGCCAGCAGTAACCCGGGACAGGGGGGAGGTGAGCAGTACTTC. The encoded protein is CASSNPGQGGGEQYF.